This T cell receptor (beta chain) was recovered during a study of blood T cell repertoires in COVID-19. As for the study in general: Collection of acute and convalescent COVID-19 samples took place in the United States, Italy and Spain. Nucleic acid was either cDNA or gDNA, and it came from T cells, B-cell-depleted T cells, or PBMCs.

V lost 7 bases, J lost 4 bases, and 0 bases stayed unmatched. The CDR3 has 11 amino acids. CDR1 and CDR2 from the germline V gene are LNHDA and SQIVND (reference sequence). Assay: immunoSEQ multiplex PCR; the TCRdb copy retains only in-frame clones and omits some. The sample shows under 250,000 clones, about 83% of them seen only once. Each exposed participant met a COVID-19 case in the 2 weeks preceding study entry. This TCR derives from a woman aged 40 to 55 who had been exposed to COVID-19. Sequencing input: PBMCs or T cells enriched from blood (not recorded which). The chain couples TRBV19 to TRBJ2-7; the match to TRBD2 covers 8 bases. CDR3 in amino acids: CASTGGYEQYF. CDR3 sequence (DNA): TGTGCCAGTACGGGGGGGTACGAGCAGTACTTC. The complete variable domain, with remaining parts taken from reference TRBV19 and TRBJ2-7, reads DGGITQSPKYLFRKEGQNVTLSCEQNLNHDAMYWYRQDPGQGLRLIYYSQIVNDFQKGDIAEGYSVSREKKESFPLTVTSAQKNPTAFYLCASTGGYEQYFGPGTRLTVT.